This T cell receptor beta chain came from a study of T cells in Graves' hyperthyroidism and ophthalmopathy. Details on this clonotype: Its specificity is unknown.

Based on clinical symptoms, serum thyroxine and TRAb, thyroid ultrasound and orbital computed tomography, diagnoses were reached. Germline V lookup: CDR1 SGHVS, CDR2 FNYEAQ. CDR3 length: 16 residues. V lost 5 bases to trimming and J lost 4 bases, with 17 bases between them. Study results and caveats: Median prediction lead before ophthalmopathy onset was around seven months with the model.

Using RNA transcripts as the source, TCR beta CDR3 regions were amplified. The TCR CDR3 first-round RT-PCR relied on the HTBI primer set. TCRdb passed the multiplex PCR reads through MiXCR, listing each CDR3 protein once. This sample has 370,000 or so distinct CDR3 sequences; 25% occur once, and the top ten carry less than 75%. The sample taken for sequencing was blood. This chain connects TRBV7-6 to TRBJ1-4; possibly TRBD1 for D (5 bases). The source of this sequence is a man aged 50 to 60 with Graves' hyperthyroidism. The CDR3 DNA follows: TGTGCCAGCAGCCCTACCGGGACGGCAAATAATGAAAAACTGTTTTTT. As protein: CASSPTGTANNEKLFF.